The source of this T cell receptor (beta chain) is a study of control samples from healthy donors and cancer patients. Profiled with immunoSEQ multiplex PCR; TCRdb holds only in-frame clones, not every one. The sample lists about 200,000 clones, about nine tenths seen once, with roughly 1.9% in the top ten. Trimming cost V 8 bases and J 10 bases; bases outside gene matches: 4. CDR1 and CDR2 (germline): MNHEY, SMNVEV (reference sequence). CDR3 length: 11 residues. This receptor was taken from a man aged 30 to 39 in good health. The material sequenced was blood. The chain links TRBV27 to TRBJ2-1; TRBD2 aligns across 8 bases. This CDR3 reads CASRGGLEQFF. CDR3 DNA sequence: TGTGCCAGCCGGGGGGGCCTCGAGCAGTTCTTC.